This TCR beta chain was documented in a study of response to subunit inactivated influenza vaccine. The study's findings and limits: A suggestion made by the authors is that each seasonal influenza vaccination recruits few new T cells.

This clonotype showed up just a few times. Its specificity is not known. One entry per CDR3 protein, called by TCRdb with MiXCR from the RT-PCR reads. The sample contains roughly 650,000 distinct CDR3 sequences, less than 20% of which appear only once. V lost 4 bases and J 2 bases, leaving 13 bases between the germline ends. This CDR3 spans 15 amino acids. From germline, CDR1 is MNHEY and CDR2 SMNVEV (reference sequence). The chain recombines TRBV27 with TRBJ2-3; D possibly corresponds to TRBD2 (7 bases). The receptor was derived from a man aged 50 to 60 who received an inactivated influenza vaccine. Sample: PBMCs from blood, taken roughly 12 days after vaccination. The CDR3: CASSSGGPATDTQYF. DNA for the CDR3: TGTGCCAGCAGTTCCGGGGGGCCCGCCACAGATACGCAGTATTTT.